The entry below gives a single T cell receptor (beta chain) sequence along with its context. No antigen is known for it. The data were produced by immunoSEQ multiplex PCR, yet TCRdb's version contains in-frame clones alone and is incomplete. The data contain about 64,000 clones, roughly 89% of them singletons. The data originate from a study of OX40 agonist ivuxolimab in advanced cancers. Study-wide results and limits: Relative to CD4+ cells, CD8+ T cells on average had more expanded clones. With doses of 0.1 to 3.0 mg/kg, CD4+ and CD8+ blood T cells had undergone clonal expansion by week 6.

V dropped 5 bases and J dropped 3; count of bases not matched to a gene: 6. This CDR3 is 15 amino acids long. CDR1 is SGHVS and CDR2 is FNYEAQ in the germline V gene. The origin of this receptor is an adult with an advanced solid tumor such as melanoma, head and neck, liver or kidney cancer. The chain couples TRBV7-6 to TRBJ2-3; 9 nucleotides match TRBD2. Sequenced here: CD4+ or CD8+ T cells sorted from blood, sampled in a trial of the OX40 agonist ivuxolimab. CDR3 amino acids: CASSPLSGSTDTQYF. CDR3 coding DNA: TGTGCCAGCAGCCCTCTTAGCGGGAGTACAGATACGCAGTATTTT.